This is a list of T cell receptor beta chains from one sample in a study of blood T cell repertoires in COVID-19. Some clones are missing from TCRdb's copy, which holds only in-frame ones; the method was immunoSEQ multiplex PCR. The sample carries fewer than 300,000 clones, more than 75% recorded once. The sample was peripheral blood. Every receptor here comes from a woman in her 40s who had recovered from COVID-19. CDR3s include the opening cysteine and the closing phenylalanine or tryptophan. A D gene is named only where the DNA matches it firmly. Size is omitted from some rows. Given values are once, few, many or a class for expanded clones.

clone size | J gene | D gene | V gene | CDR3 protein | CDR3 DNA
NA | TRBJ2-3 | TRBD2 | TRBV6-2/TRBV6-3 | CASSYPFTGGPNTDTQYF | TGTGCCAGCAGTTACCCTTTTACGGGGGGGCCGAACACAGATACGCAGTATTTT
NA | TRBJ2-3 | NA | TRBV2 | CASGGGAITDTQYF | TGTGCCAGCGGCGGAGGGGCCATCACAGATACGCAGTATTTT
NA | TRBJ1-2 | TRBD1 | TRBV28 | CASSFFGTGKYGYTF | TGTGCCAGCAGTTTTTTCGGGACAGGGAAATATGGCTACACCTTC
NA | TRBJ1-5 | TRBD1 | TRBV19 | CASSDNRGYGNQPQHF | TGTGCCAGTAGTGACAACAGGGGTTATGGCAATCAGCCCCAGCATTTT
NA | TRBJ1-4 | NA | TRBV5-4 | CASSLAGNEKLFF | TGTGCCAGCAGCTTGGCGGGAAATGAAAAACTGTTTTTT
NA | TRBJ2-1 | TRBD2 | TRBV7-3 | CASSPSGGTYNEQFF | TGTGCCAGCAGCCCAAGCGGGGGGACGTACAATGAGCAGTTCTTC
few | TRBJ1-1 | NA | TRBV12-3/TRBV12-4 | CASTPTGNTEAFF | TGTGCCAGCACACCGACGGGGAACACTGAAGCTTTCTTT
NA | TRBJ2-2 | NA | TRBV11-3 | CASSAGRTTNTGELFF | TGTGCCAGCAGCGCGGGACGGACAACGAACACCGGGGAGCTGTTTTTT
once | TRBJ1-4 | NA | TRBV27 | CASSFTSREGDEKLFF | TGTGCCAGCAGTTTTACAAGCAGAGAAGGGGATGAAAAACTGTTTTTT
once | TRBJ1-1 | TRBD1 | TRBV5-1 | CASSSGRGTGGRNTEAFF | TGCGCCAGCAGCTCCGGAAGGGGGACAGGGGGCCGGAACACTGAAGCTTTCTTT
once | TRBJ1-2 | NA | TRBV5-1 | CASSLEPGGGDYGYTF | TGCGCCAGCAGCTTGGAGCCCGGGGGAGGCGACTATGGCTACACCTTC
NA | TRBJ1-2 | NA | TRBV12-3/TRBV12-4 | CASKGVVWYGYTF | TGTGCCAGCAAGGGAGTCGTTTGGTATGGCTACACCTTC
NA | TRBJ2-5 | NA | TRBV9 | CASSQVGLSQETQYF | TGTGCCAGCAGCCAAGTGGGACTTTCCCAAGAGACCCAGTACTTC
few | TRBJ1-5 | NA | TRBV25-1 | CASSPQGTLNQPQHF | TGTGCCAGCAGTCCTCAGGGAACCCTCAATCAGCCCCAGCATTTT